The following is a T cell receptor (beta chain) sequence with its context. Antigen specificity is unknown. The PCR used 60 Vbeta and 13 Jbeta primers. The table came from immunoSEQ multiplex PCR; TCRdb's copy has only in-frame clones and leaves some out. The table has approximately 170,000 clones, around 86% seen once. This sample is drawn from a study of cytomegalovirus exposure and HLA in healthy donors. Overall study: Among about 200 million T cells, an earlier analysis found 90 million to 130 million unique TCR beta sequences.

CDR1 SGHRS and CDR2 YFSETQ come from the germline V gene. The V gene lost 1 base and the J gene lost 4 bases, with 11 bases spanning the gap. The CDR3 consists of 14 residues. The study's findings and limits: A previous analysis found most TCR beta V segments productive roughly 87% or roughly 30% of the time. Analyzed later, most CMV-associated TCR beta chains appeared HLA-restricted. There were some public TCRs occurring in many donors, but most TCR sequences were rare.

V gene TRBV5-1 combines with J gene TRBJ1-1; tentative D call: TRBD1 (6 bases). This clonotype originated in a male donor in good health and CMV-seronegative. Sequences were obtained from PBMCs. The CDR3 DNA is TGCGCCAGCAGCTTGAAGGGGGGGCCCACTGAAGCTTTCTTT. It codes for CASSLKGGPTEAFF.